This TCR beta chain was observed in a study of T cell responses to AZD1222 COVID-19 vaccine. The CDR3 length is 17 residues. CDR1 is ENHRY, CDR2 SYGVKD, per germline. V shed 6 bases and J 0 bases; nucleotides not matched to a gene: 14. Libraries were prepared by immunoSEQ multiplex PCR; TCRdb keeps only in-frame clonotypes and omits some of them. This repertoire shows roughly 190,000 clones, approximately 91% found once; its top ten account for 0.75% to 1%. Specimen: peripheral blood, collected on day 0 of AZD1222 vaccination. The J gene is TRBJ2-7, the V gene TRBV10-3; 7 bases match TRBD1. The TCR comes from an adult in good health. Here the CDR3 reads CAISDQGQSEGSYEQYF. The DNA of the CDR3 is TGTGCCATCAGCGACCAGGGACAGTCAGAAGGCTCCTACGAGCAGTACTTC.